The sequence of this T cell receptor (beta chain) was determined in a study of metastatic and nonmetastatic thyroid tumors. On the study more broadly: Malignant and benign thyroid patients had repertoires compared in peripheral blood and tumor or nodule tissue. Study-level points and caveats: Malignant tumors reportedly showed significantly higher TCR beta diversity than benign nodules in both blood and tumor.

TCRdb re-clonotyped the PCR reads via MiXCR. The table lists 7,300 or so clones, under 35% of them singletons. Trimming at V came to 4 bases and at J to 4 bases, leaving 11 bases not matched to a gene. The CDR3 is 16 residues long. The V gene's germline CDR1 is SGHRS and CDR2 YFSETQ. Each patient went into thyroid surgery without having received any treatment. Worth noting for this clone: Its antigen remains unidentified.

The TCR originated in a female donor with papillary thyroid cancer or a benign thyroid nodule (not recorded which). Some clones in this sample may be carry-over from other donors' samples. This sequence joins TRBV5-1 and TRBJ2-7; TRBD1 aligns across 10 bases. The sample was adjacent normal tissue. CDR3 nucleotide sequence: TGCGCCAGCAGCCAACCATCACCGGGACAGGGGTACGAGCAGTACTTC. It specifies CASSQPSPGQGYEQYF.